The 19 T cell receptor beta chains presented below share a single source sample, sequenced in a study of cytomegalovirus exposure and HLA in healthy donors. The PCR used 60 Vbeta and 13 Jbeta primers. The method was immunoSEQ multiplex PCR; TCRdb's version includes in-frame clones alone and lacks a portion of them. The data contain around 190,000 clones, roughly 77% of them seen just once; the ten biggest clones take up roughly 1.4%. Sequencing used PBMCs. These TCRs come from a woman aged 45-65 years in good health and CMV-seronegative.

The V call is TRBV6-5, the J call TRBJ1-2; 9 nucleotides align to TRBD1. This CDR3 has 14 amino acids. CDR1 MNHEY and CDR2 SVGAGI come from the germline V gene. V was clipped by 6 bases and J by 6 bases; unmatched bases: 8. Here the CDR3 reads CASRALDRGNGYTF. The CDR3 nucleotides are TGTGCCAGCAGGGCCCTCGACAGGGGGAATGGCTACACCTTC.

The J gene is TRBJ2-3, the V gene TRBV9; no clear D gene. Trimming took off 2 bases at V and 4 bases at J, with 14 bases between the two ends. The germline V gene encodes CDR1 SGDLS and CDR2 YYNGEE. The CDR3 length is 15 residues. CDR3 sequence: CASSVQASTADTQYF. CDR3 nucleotide sequence: TGTGCCAGCAGCGTTCAAGCTTCAACGGCAGATACGCAGTATTTT. Full variable domain (remainder filled in from reference TRBV9 and TRBJ2-3): DSGVTQTPKHLITATGQRVTLRCSPRSGDLSVYWYQQSLDQGLQFLIQYYNGEERAKGNILERFSAQQFPDLHSELNLSSLELGDSALYFCASSVQASTADTQYFGPGTRLTVL.

V gene TRBV5-6 combines with J gene TRBJ2-4, with D unclear. CDR1 is SGHDT and CDR2 is YYEEEE in the germline V gene. The CDR3 spans 12 residues. V was clipped by 4 bases and J by 6 bases, with 8 bases between them. The CDR3 region is CASSGPLNIQYF. The CDR3 nucleotides are TGTGCCAGCAGCGGGCCCCTAAACATTCAGTACTTC. Full variable domain (rest looked up from reference TRBV5-6 and TRBJ2-4): DAGVTQSPTHLIKTRGQQVTLRCSPKSGHDTVSWYQQALGQGPQFIFQYYEEEERQRGNFPDRFSGHQFPNYSSELNVNALLLGDSALYLCASSGPLNIQYFGAGTRLSVL.

This sequence joins TRBV19 and TRBJ1-5, with D perhaps TRBD1 (6 bases). Germline CDR1 is LNHDA and CDR2 is SQIVND (reference sequence). This CDR3 has 18 residues. V was cut by 5 bases and J by 5 bases, with 25 bases left in between. The CDR3 coding sequence is TGTGCCAGTAGTTCCTCTCCTCCGACGGGACAACTGCATCAGCCCCAGCATTTT. It yields the protein CASSSSPPTGQLHQPQHF.

The CDR3 protein is CASSKGTSGDHPQLLSYNEQFF. The CDR3 DNA reads TGTGCCAGCAGCAAAGGGACTAGCGGGGACCACCCCCAACTCCTCTCCTACAATGAGCAGTTCTTC. This chain links TRBV21-1 with TRBJ2-1; the table's D call TRBD2 went unverified against the DNA. TRBV21-1 is reported as a pseudogene. The CDR3 is 22 amino acids.

Notes on this clone: At one boundary the junction diverges from the germline segment, which might be a read error. The rearrangement links TRBV7-9 to TRBJ2-3, with D tentatively TRBD1 (6 bases). The CDR3 covers 15 residues. Germline CDR1 is SEHNR and CDR2 is FQNEAQ (reference sequence). The CDR3 bases are TGTTCCAGCAGGGATACAGGGTTAGGAACAGATACGCAGTATTTT. Its translation: CSSRDTGLGTDTQYF.

The chain has TRBV6-1 and TRBJ2-5, with a possible D match to TRBD1 (6 bases). The CDR3 sequence is 15 residues long. From germline, CDR1 is MNHNS and CDR2 SASEGT. Trimming shortened V by 4 bases and J by 3 bases, and 15 bases separated the two germline ends. The DNA of the CDR3 is TGTGCCAGCAGTGGTGAATGGGACACCGAAGAGACCCAGTACTTC. Translated, it gives CASSGEWDTEETQYF.

V gene TRBV28 combines with J gene TRBJ1-2; D uncertain. V was trimmed by 3 bases and J by 10 bases, leaving 15 bases between them. This CDR3 is built from 13 residues. CDR1 and CDR2 (germline): MDHEN, SYDVKM. The CDR3 DNA reads TGTGCCAGCAGTTTGAGAGGACTCGAGGACTACACCTTC. Its protein product is CASSLRGLEDYTF.

This rearrangement joins TRBV7-2 to TRBJ1-5, with D perhaps TRBD1 (6 bases). The CDR3 is 15 amino acids. The ends were cut back, 5 bases at V and 0 bases at J, with 11 bases in the middle. The germline V gene has CDR1 SGHTA and CDR2 FQGNSA. The CDR3 loop reads CASSPPGASNQPQHF. CDR3 DNA sequence: TGTGCCAGCAGCCCCCCAGGGGCTAGCAATCAGCCCCAGCATTTT.

This clone showed up just a few times. This chain links TRBV4-3 with TRBJ1-1, with D unresolved. The CDR3 loop spans 13 amino acids. The ends were cut back, 8 bases at V and 0 bases at J, with 10 bases in the middle. Germline V gene sequence: CDR1 LGHNA, CDR2 YSLEER. The CDR3 DNA follows: TGCGCCAGCCAACAGAAACTGAACACTGAAGCTTTCTTT. Protein product: CASQQKLNTEAFF.

This clone appeared once. V and J are TRBV5-6 and TRBJ2-2, with 9 bases fitting TRBD1. Germline assignment: CDR1 SGHDT and CDR2 YYEEEE. The length of the CDR3 is 14 residues. Unmatched junction bases numbered 2, after V lost 4 bases and J lost 4 bases. The CDR3 coding sequence is TGTGCCAGCAGCCCGGACAGGGGCACCGGGGAGCTGTTTTTT. Amino acid sequence: CASSPDRGTGELFF.

This chain uses TRBV28 with TRBJ2-1; 11 bases are a match to TRBD1. Germline values: CDR1 MDHEN, CDR2 SYDVKM. The CDR3 has 15 residues. Trimming took 4 bases from V and 7 from J; bases not matched to a gene: 6. The DNA for the CDR3 is TGTGCCAGCAGTTCCGGGACAGGGGGAAGGAATGAGCAGTTCTTC. Translation: CASSSGTGGRNEQFF.

V usage is TRBV2 and J usage is TRBJ1-2, with D unresolved. From germline, CDR1 is SNHLY and CDR2 FYNNEI. The CDR3 runs 13 residues. V was cut by 6 bases and J by 3 bases, with 11 bases left in between. The CDR3 loop is CASRRLTDYGYTF. The DNA for the CDR3 is TGTGCCAGCAGGCGCCTCACAGACTATGGCTACACCTTC. The full variable domain, its missing parts supplied by reference TRBV2 and TRBJ1-2, is EPEVTQTPSHQVTQMGQEVILRCVPISNHLYFYWYRQILGQKVEFLVSFYNNEISEKSEIFDDQFSVERPDGSNFTLKIRSTKLEDSAMYFCASRRLTDYGYTFGSGTRLTVV.

V usage is TRBV7-2 and J usage is TRBJ2-2; 14 nucleotides agree with TRBD2. The CDR3 is 15 amino acids. Germline trimming cut 5 bases from V and 7 bases from J; bases unmatched to any gene: 3. The germline V gene has CDR1 SGHTA and CDR2 FQGNSA. CDR3 nucleotide sequence: TGTGCCAGCAGCGAGACTAGCGGGGGGGTCGGGGAGCTGTTTTTT. Translation gives CASSETSGGVGELFF.

The chain recombines TRBV6-6 with TRBJ1-5, with D uncertain. The V end was cut by 1 base, the J end by 2 bases, with 6 bases between. Germline V gene sequence: CDR1 MNHNY, CDR2 SVGAGI (reference sequence). The CDR3 is made up of 14 amino acids. The CDR3 coding sequence is TGTGCCAGCAGTTACTACGTAGGCAATCAGCCCCAGCATTTT. Its protein product is CASSYYVGNQPQHF.

A single count supports this clone. The rearrangement uses TRBV5-5 and TRBJ2-6, with D possibly TRBD1 on 6 matching bases. Germline CDR1 reads SGHKS; CDR2 reads YYEKEE (reference sequence). The V and J ends lost 4 bases and 0 bases respectively, with 14 bases between them. This CDR3 is 17 amino acids long. The CDR3 DNA follows: TGTGCCAGCAGCGTAGGGACAAGGATCTCTGGGGCCAACGTCCTGACTTTC. Amino acids: CASSVGTRISGANVLTF.

The chain is built from TRBV6-5 and TRBJ1-2, with D unclear. CDR1 is MNHEY, CDR2 SVGAGI, per germline. Trimming took 7 bases from V and 7 from J, leaving 13 bases between them. The CDR3 runs to 12 residues. The CDR3 sequence: CASKRRASGYTF. For the CDR3, the DNA is TGTGCCAGCAAACGACGAGCTAGTGGCTACACCTTC.

The genes are TRBV19 and TRBJ1-4, with a possible D match to TRBD1 (6 bases). This CDR3 region has 15 residues. Trimming pared 5 bases from V and 1 base from J, leaving 11 bases between. From germline, CDR1 is LNHDA and CDR2 SQIVND (reference sequence). The CDR3 region has the DNA TGTGCCAGTAGTCCATCGGACAGAACTAATGAAAAACTGTTTTTT. Residues: CASSPSDRTNEKLFF.

This chain connects TRBV5-4 to TRBJ1-3; D gene uncertain. The CDR3 covers 15 residues. Per the germline V gene, CDR1 is SGHNT and CDR2 is YYREEE (reference sequence). Trimming stripped 2 bases from V and 0 bases from J, with 9 bases between. The CDR3 region is CASSFGLSSGNTIYF. CDR3 in DNA: TGTGCCAGCAGCTTTGGGCTAAGCTCTGGAAACACCATATATTTT.